In this sample, the clone carrying this T cell receptor beta chain turned up a few times. Its antigen remains unidentified. Constant-segment-primed 5'RACE gave TCR alpha and TCR beta cDNA libraries with sample barcodes and UMIs. TCRdb called the 5' RACE reads again in MiXCR, with one record for every CDR3 protein. Seen here are more than 150,000 distinct CDR3 sequences, roughly a fifth observed once, and the top ten hold 23%. The CDR3 totals 15 residues. The germline V and J ends were trimmed by 4 bases and 3 bases, with 15 bases remaining between them. The data are from a study of T-cell memory formation after mild COVID-19. Study-level findings and limits: There were some responding clones in pre-infection memory, which suggested that cross-reactive memory had joined.

The source is an adult woman who had mild COVID-19 (a few samples of this study predate the infection). Cell type and time point are not known. Sequencing input: PBMCs or a T cell subset sorted from them (not recorded which). The V gene is TRBV12-3 or TRBV12-4, the J gene TRBJ1-1; D perhaps matches TRBD1 (6 bases). The CDR3 here is CASSSSGVWDTEAFF. The CDR3 nucleotides read TGTGCCAGCAGTTCTTCAGGGGTCTGGGACACTGAAGCTTTCTTT.